The 10 T cell receptor beta chains below all came from one sample that was sequenced in a study of blood T cell repertoires in COVID-19. Measured with immunoSEQ multiplex PCR; TCRdb has only the in-frame clones, and not every one. The sample yields about 200,000 clones, 80% to 85% seen once. Material for sequencing was PBMCs or T cells enriched from blood (not recorded which). The source of these receptors is a man between 35 and 55 years old who had recovered from COVID-19.

This clone was picked up a small number of times. J is TRBJ2-7 and V is TRBV30, with a possible D match to TRBD1 (6 bases). The CDR3 totals 12 residues. With 4 bases removed from V and 6 bases from J, the gap between germline ends came to 13 bases. Germline CDR1 reads GTSNPN; CDR2 reads SVGIG (reference sequence). CDR3 region: CAWIGGSGEQYF. As DNA, the CDR3 is TGTGCCTGGATAGGGGGTTCGGGCGAGCAGTACTTC.

This sequence joins TRBV6-9 and TRBJ1-2; the match to TRBD1 covers 8 bases. Trimming removed 6 bases from V and 4 bases from J; junction bases left unmatched: 10. This CDR3 spans 15 amino acids. Per germline, CDR1 MNHGY and CDR2 SVAAGI. The CDR3 spells CASSPGTGSAYGYTF. The CDR3 bases are TGTGCCAGCAGCCCCGGGACAGGCTCGGCCTATGGCTACACCTTC.

In its sample, this clone was seen a few times. Written as DNA, the CDR3 is TGTGCCAGTAGTCCTAGCGGGGGAGCCCCCCCAGATACGCAGTATTTT. Translation gives CASSPSGGAPPDTQYF. V usage is TRBV19 and J usage is TRBJ2-3, with 10 bases matching TRBD2. The CDR3 totals 16 residues. The V and J ends lost 5 bases and 4 bases, in that order; junction bases with no gene match: 9. From germline, CDR1 is LNHDA and CDR2 SQIVND (reference sequence).

The chain is built from TRBV7-2 and TRBJ2-2, with TRBD2 as a possible D gene (6 bases). Germline V gene data show CDR1 as SGHTA and CDR2 as FQGNSA. Trimming removed 6 bases at V and 2 bases at J, with 10 bases between. The CDR3 extends over 14 amino acids. This chain's CDR3 is CASRAGPNTGELFF. The CDR3 nucleotides read TGTGCCAGCAGGGCGGGACCAAACACCGGGGAGCTGTTTTTT.

The chain carries TRBV5-6 and TRBJ1-5, with 12 bases aligning to TRBD1. Germline CDR1 and CDR2: SGHDT and YYEEEE. V shed 4 bases and J 6 bases; nucleotides not matched to a gene: 5. The CDR3 is 15 amino acids. Written as DNA, the CDR3 is TGTGCCAGCAGCCCCGGGACAGGGGGCGGTCAGCCCCAGCATTTT. This sequence encodes CASSPGTGGGQPQHF.

The chain employs TRBV5-6 and TRBJ2-5; D possibly corresponds to TRBD2 (5 bases). The length of the CDR3 is 14 residues. Germline assignment: CDR1 SGHDT and CDR2 YYEEEE. The V end was cut by 2 bases, the J end by 2 bases, with 10 bases between. This CDR3 is CASSLLEGQETQYF. CDR3 coding DNA: TGTGCCAGCAGCTTACTAGAAGGGCAAGAGACCCAGTACTTC.

The genes are TRBV25-1 and TRBJ1-4; the D gene is possibly TRBD1 (5 bases). Per germline, CDR1 MGHDK and CDR2 SYGVNS. V lost 1 base, J lost 16 bases, and 16 bases lay in between. This CDR3 has 13 amino acids. This chain's CDR3 is CASSESFGGGRFF. CDR3 DNA sequence: TGTGCCAGCAGTGAATCTTTTGGGGGGGGACGGTTTTTT.

The genes are TRBV10-3 and TRBJ2-4; 9 bases fit TRBD1. In germline, CDR1 is ENHRY, CDR2 SYGVKD. V was pared by 6 bases and J by 9 bases, with 12 bases of the junction left unmatched. CDR3 length: 15 residues. CDR3 coding DNA: TGTGCCATCAGCCCGGGACAGGGAGTGGAAGGCATTCAGTACTTC. It specifies CAISPGQGVEGIQYF.

The chain is built from TRBV9 and TRBJ1-1; D is uncertain. The germline gives CDR1 SGDLS, CDR2 YYNGEE. V was cut by 0 bases and J by 3 bases, with 9 bases left in between. The CDR3 is 14 residues long. The DNA for the CDR3 is TGTGCCAGCAGCGTAGGGCGGACTTACACTGAAGCTTTCTTT. It codes for CASSVGRTYTEAFF.

V is TRBV20-1 and J is TRBJ1-2; D not resolved. CDR1 DFQATT and CDR2 SNEGSKA come from the germline V gene (reference sequence). This CDR3 spans 12 amino acids. V lost 3 bases and J lost 2, with 7 bases in between. CDR3 sequence (DNA): TGCAGTGCTAGTCGGCGGAACTATGGCTACACCTTC. It encodes CSASRRNYGYTF.